The 19 T cell receptor beta chains in this list originate from one sample, sequenced in a study of identical twins (dated by TCRdb to the mid-2010s). Libraries came from 5' RACE. These reads were obtained on an Illumina HiSeq 2000. TCRdb trimmed public reads at Q25 via fastp, called clones via MiXCR and kept in-frame beta chains. Records with the same CDR3 protein are collapsed into one entry carrying the most frequent genes and DNA. Recorded for this sample are roughly 150,000 distinct CDR3 sequences; approximately 4% of them occurred a single time. The top ten constitute 8.1% of the sample. Material for sequencing was memory T cells sorted from blood. This specimen's cell subset or site label, per the study, means: CD45RO+ enriched T cells. The receptors were sampled from a man aged 18 to 30 in good health.

The sample holds many counts of this clonotype. The genes are TRBV11-2 and TRBJ2-2, with TRBD2 as a possible D gene (5 bases). Germline V gene data show CDR1 as SGHAT and CDR2 as FQNNGV. V lost 4 bases, J lost 4 bases, and 10 bases lay in between. The CDR3 has 14 residues. CDR3 bases: TGTGCCAGCAGCTCCCAACGGGGCACCGGGGAGCTGTTTTTT. Its translation: CASSSQRGTGELFF.

This chain connects TRBV20-1 to TRBJ2-1; D call uncertain. Germline values: CDR1 DFQATT, CDR2 SNEGSKA (reference sequence). The length of the CDR3 is 14 residues. V lost 5 bases, J lost 0 bases, and 11 bases lay in between. Here the CDR3 DNA reads TGCAGTGCTCAAGCGATGAGCTCCTACAATGAGCAGTTCTTC. This codes for CSAQAMSSYNEQFF.

In this sample, this clonotype turned up many times. The rearrangement uses TRBV5-1 and TRBJ1-1; possible D gene TRBD1, 5 bases. V lost 2 bases, J lost 6 bases, and 17 bases lay in between. Looked up from germline, CDR1 is SGHRS and CDR2 is YFSETQ. The CDR3 has 15 amino acids. The CDR3 DNA follows: TGCGCCAGCAGCTTAACGTTAACAGGAGGGCCTGAAGCTTTCTTT. It is translated as CASSLTLTGGPEAFF.

This clonotype showed up many times. CDR3 residues: CASSLVGNYNEQFF. Written as DNA, the CDR3 is TGTGCCAGCAGCTTAGTAGGGAACTACAATGAGCAGTTCTTC. This chain connects TRBV7-9 to TRBJ2-1; D unclear. Deletions cut 1 base from V and 3 bases from J, with 7 bases between. CDR1 and CDR2 from the germline V gene are SEHNR and FQNEAQ (reference sequence). The CDR3 is 14 residues long.

At least ten counts were recorded for this clonotype. The chain has TRBV6-6 and TRBJ1-5; D is unclear. The CDR3 is 12 residues long. CDR1 is MNHNY and CDR2 is SVGAGI in the germline V gene (reference sequence). V was trimmed by 8 bases and J by 0 bases, leaving 5 bases between them. CDR3 nucleotides: TGTGCCAGCCAATATAGCAATCAGCCCCAGCATTTT. Its translation: CASQYSNQPQHF.

J is TRBJ2-1 and V is TRBV20-1; 11 bases are a match to TRBD2. CDR3 length: 15 amino acids. The ends lost 6 bases at V and 7 bases at J; junction bases unmatched: 11. The germline V gene encodes CDR1 DFQATT and CDR2 SNEGSKA (reference sequence). In DNA form, the CDR3 reads TGCAGTGCCACAATACGGACTAGCGGGTTAAATGAGCAGTTCTTC. Protein sequence: CSATIRTSGLNEQFF.

This clonotype was seen ten or more times. V and J are TRBV20-1 and TRBJ1-1, with D hard to call. The CDR3 has 12 residues. Germline-derived CDR1 and CDR2 are DFQATT and SNEGSKA (reference sequence). Trimming pared 5 bases from V and 5 bases from J, leaving 12 bases between. The chain's CDR3 is CSAAGPQTEAFF. The DNA for the CDR3 is TGCAGTGCTGCCGGGCCCCAGACTGAAGCTTTCTTT.

On this clonotype: A much larger clone lies a single base off, so this may be a read error. The CDR3 does not close with the conserved phenylalanine or tryptophan, likely indicating a read error. The chain has TRBV5-1 and TRBJ2-4, with D possibly matching TRBD1 (5 bases). The CDR3 is made up of 15 amino acids. Between the trimmed V and J ends, which lost 4 bases and 0 bases, there was a span of 11 bases. From germline, CDR1 is SGHRS and CDR2 YFSETQ. CDR3 coding DNA: TGCGCCAGCAGCCCTACAGGAGAAGCCAAAAACATTCAGTACTAC. Its protein is CASSPTGEAKNIQYY.

This clonotype was counted many times. This rearrangement joins TRBV12-3 or TRBV12-4 to TRBJ2-7; unclear D gene. Trimming shortened V by 7 bases and J by 1 base, and 29 bases separated the two germline ends. The CDR3 has 19 residues. CDR3 in amino acids: CASKGGRPVGTVGSYEQYV. In DNA, the CDR3 is TGTGCCAGCAAGGGTGGACGGCCGGTCGGTACAGTCGGGTCCTACGAGCAGTACGTC.

There are many counts of this clonotype. J is TRBJ2-7 and V is TRBV25-1; no definite D call. The germline V and J ends were trimmed by 2 bases and 2 bases, with 10 bases remaining between them. Germline-derived CDR1 and CDR2 are MGHDK and SYGVNS. This CDR3 has 14 residues. CDR3 nucleotides: TGTGCCAGCAGTGAAAATCTCCCCCCCTACGAGCAGTACGTC. This translates into CASSENLPPYEQYV.

This chain connects TRBV6-2 or TRBV6-3 to TRBJ2-6; maybe TRBD1 (7 bases). V shed 3 bases and J shed 2 bases, with 23 bases lying between them. The CDR3 is 20 residues long. Germline CDR1 and CDR2: MNHEY and SVGEGT. The CDR3 nucleotides are TGTGCCAGCAGTTATAGGGCGGGACAGTCGAACATCCCTGGGGCCAACGTCCTGACTTTC. Translating gives CASSYRAGQSNIPGANVLTF.

This clonotype was counted many times. The V call is TRBV5-8, the J call TRBJ2-5; D perhaps matches TRBD1 (7 bases). Trimming left V 4 bases short and J 4 bases short, with 14 bases between. Germline loops: CDR1 SGHTS, CDR2 YDEGEE. CDR3 size: 14 residues. CDR3: CASSDRQGGETQYF. For the CDR3, the DNA is TGTGCCAGCAGCGACAGACAGGGAGGAGAGACCCAGTACTTC.

This clonotype was seen ten or more times. The rearrangement links TRBV7-6 to TRBJ2-3; 7 bases are shared with TRBD2. The CDR3 contains 16 residues. Per the germline V gene, CDR1 is SGHVS and CDR2 is FNYEAQ. The V gene end was trimmed by 5 bases and the J gene end by 1 base; junction bases not matched to a gene: 9. CDR3 residues: CASSLLSGQGTDTQYF. In DNA, the CDR3 is TGTGCCAGCAGCCTACTTAGCGGGCAAGGCACAGATACGCAGTATTTT.

This clonotype was recorded at least ten times. V and J are TRBV7-2 and TRBJ2-1; 9 bases align to TRBD2. Per germline, CDR1 SGHTA and CDR2 FQGNSA. The V segment lost 1 base and the J segment 9 bases; nucleotides outside the gene matches: 7. CDR3 length: 15 amino acids. The CDR3 is CASSLVVSGSPEQFF. The CDR3 bases are TGTGCCAGCAGCTTAGTGGTTAGCGGGAGTCCTGAGCAGTTCTTC.

This clonotype was counted at least ten times. The rearrangement joins TRBV2 to TRBJ2-2; 10 bases agree with TRBD2. Looked up from germline, CDR1 is SNHLY and CDR2 is FYNNEI. The V segment lost 6 bases and the J segment 5 bases; nucleotides outside the gene matches: 12. The CDR3 spans 17 residues. The CDR3 DNA is TGTGCCAGCAGGGACCCGGCCAGCGGGAGGGGTACCGGGGAGCTGTTTTTT. It specifies CASRDPASGRGTGELFF.

At least ten counts were recorded for this clonotype. The chain joins TRBV11-2 to TRBJ1-2, with TRBD1 matching 11 bases. Losses at the gene ends were 4 bases for V and 8 bases for J; bases not matched to a gene: 12. This CDR3 comprises 16 residues. CDR1 SGHAT and CDR2 FQNNGV come from the germline V gene. As DNA, the CDR3 is TGTGCCAGCAGCTCTCTGCGTGGACAGGGGGCGAAAGGCTACACCTTC. Protein product: CASSSLRGQGAKGYTF. The whole variable domain, filled in from reference TRBV11-2 and TRBJ1-2, reads EAGVAQSPRYKIIEKRQSVAFWCNPISGHATLYWYQQILGQGPKLLIQFQNNGVVDDSQLPKDRFSAERLKGVDSTLKIQPAKLEDSAVYLCASSSLRGQGAKGYTFGSGTRLTVV.

This clonotype was recorded at least ten times. The rearrangement joins TRBV4-3 to TRBJ1-2; a possible D gene is TRBD1 (5 bases). Trimming took 3 bases from V and 4 from J, leaving 21 bases between them. Germline-derived CDR1 and CDR2 are LGHNA and YSLEER. The CDR3 has 17 amino acids. The CDR3 DNA is TGCGCCAGCAGCCATTCTATCCGGGACCCAGAGGGCTATGGCTACACCTTC. Residues: CASSHSIRDPEGYGYTF.

This clonotype was seen repeatedly, ten times or more. The chain employs TRBV7-2 and TRBJ1-3; D not resolved. The V gene lost 1 base and the J gene lost 4 bases, with 5 bases spanning the gap. The CDR3 loop spans 13 amino acids. The germline V gene encodes CDR1 SGHTA and CDR2 FQGNSA. The CDR3 DNA sequence: TGTGCCAGCAGCTTAGGTACCGGAAACACCATATATTTT. Protein product: CASSLGTGNTIYF.

This clonotype was observed many times. The chain uses TRBV14 and TRBJ2-5; D tentatively reads TRBD1 or TRBD2 (5 bases each). V shed 0 bases and J shed 5 bases, with 13 bases lying between them. CDR3 length: 15 residues. The germline CDR1 and CDR2 sequences are SGHDN and FVKESK. CDR3 sequence (DNA): TGTGCCAGCAGCCAAGATTGGGGGACCGGGGAGACCCAGTACTTC. This gives the protein CASSQDWGTGETQYF.